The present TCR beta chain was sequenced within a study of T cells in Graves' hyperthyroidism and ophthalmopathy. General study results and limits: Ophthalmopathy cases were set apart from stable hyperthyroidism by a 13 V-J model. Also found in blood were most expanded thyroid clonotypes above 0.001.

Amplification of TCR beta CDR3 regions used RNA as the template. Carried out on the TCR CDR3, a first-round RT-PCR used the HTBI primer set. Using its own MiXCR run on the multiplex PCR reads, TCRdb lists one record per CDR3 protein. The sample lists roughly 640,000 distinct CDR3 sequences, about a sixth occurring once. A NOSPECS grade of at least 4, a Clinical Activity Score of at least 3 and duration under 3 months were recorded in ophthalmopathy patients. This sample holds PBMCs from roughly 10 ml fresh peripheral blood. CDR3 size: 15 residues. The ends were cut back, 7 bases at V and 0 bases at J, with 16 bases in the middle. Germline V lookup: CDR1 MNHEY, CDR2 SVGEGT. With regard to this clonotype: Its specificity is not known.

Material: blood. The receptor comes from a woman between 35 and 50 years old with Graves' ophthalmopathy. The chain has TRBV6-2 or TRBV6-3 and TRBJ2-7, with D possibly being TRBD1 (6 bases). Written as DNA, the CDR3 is TGTGCCAGCACCCCGGGACAAACAAGCTCCTACGAGCAGTACTTC. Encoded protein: CASTPGQTSSYEQYF.